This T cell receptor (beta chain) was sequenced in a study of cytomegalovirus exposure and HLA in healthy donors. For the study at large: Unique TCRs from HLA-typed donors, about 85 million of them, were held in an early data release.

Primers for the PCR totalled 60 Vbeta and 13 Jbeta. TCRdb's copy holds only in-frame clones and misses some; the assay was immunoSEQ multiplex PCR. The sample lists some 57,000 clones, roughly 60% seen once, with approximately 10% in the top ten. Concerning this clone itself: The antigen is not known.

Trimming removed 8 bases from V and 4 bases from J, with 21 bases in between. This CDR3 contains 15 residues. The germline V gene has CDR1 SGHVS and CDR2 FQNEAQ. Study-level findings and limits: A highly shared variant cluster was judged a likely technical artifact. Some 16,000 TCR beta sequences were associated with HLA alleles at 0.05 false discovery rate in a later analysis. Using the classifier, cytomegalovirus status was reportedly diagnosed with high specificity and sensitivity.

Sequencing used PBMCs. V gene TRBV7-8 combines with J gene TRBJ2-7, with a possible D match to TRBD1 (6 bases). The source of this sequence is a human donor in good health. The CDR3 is CASGEGQGTSYEQYF. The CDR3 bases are TGTGCCAGCGGCGAGGGCCAGGGGACATCTTACGAGCAGTACTTC.